What follows are 32 T cell receptor beta chains derived from one specimen sequenced in a study of OX40 agonist ivuxolimab in advanced cancers. Using immunoSEQ multiplex PCR, the repertoire was profiled, and TCRdb retains in-frame clones only, with some absent. The table lists approximately 70,000 clones, 88% of them singletons. The sequences come from CD4+ or CD8+ T cells sorted from blood, collected in a trial of the OX40 agonist ivuxolimab. These receptors all come from an adult with an advanced solid tumor such as melanoma, head and neck, liver or kidney cancer.

This clone was counted between two and nine times. The genes are TRBV9 and TRBJ1-1; TRBD1 matches 8 bases. Looked up from germline, CDR1 is SGDLS and CDR2 is YYNGEE. With V trimmed by 3 bases and J by 5 bases, 6 bases remained unmatched. The CDR3 consists of 14 residues. DNA of the CDR3: TGTGCCAGCAGCGGACGACAGGGGAGGACTGAAGCTTTCTTT. It encodes CASSGRQGRTEAFF.

In the case of this clone: Because the CDR3's place on the DNA is in doubt, the DNA is left out and the CDR3 is given as listed by TCRdb. The chain couples TRBV6-5 to TRBJ1-2; the D call TRBD1 from the table was never checked on the DNA. Germline lookup yields CDR1 MNHEY and CDR2 SVGAGI. Counting both end residues, the CDR3 totals 14 amino acids. Here the CDR3 reads CASILGQGGGGYTF.

The chain joins TRBV18 to TRBJ2-7; 8 bases fit TRBD2. The CDR3 contains 15 residues. After removal of 0 bases from V and 1 base from J, the junction contained 2 bases not matched to a gene. The germline V gene encodes CDR1 KGHSH and CDR2 LQKENI. The DNA for the CDR3 is TGTGCCAGCTCACCACCCTTAGCGGGGTCCTACGAGCAGTACTTC. This translates into CASSPPLAGSYEQYF.

This clone was seen a handful of times. This rearrangement joins TRBV7-2 to TRBJ1-5; D is possibly TRBD1 (5 bases). CDR1 and CDR2 from the germline V gene are SGHTA and FQGNSA. This CDR3 contains 14 residues. V dropped 2 bases and J dropped 6 bases, with 11 bases sitting between them. The chain's CDR3 is CASSLWGDAQPQHF. The CDR3 bases are TGTGCCAGCAGCTTATGGGGGGATGCTCAGCCCCAGCATTTT.

This clone was detected only a few times. The rearrangement links TRBV7-2 to TRBJ2-3; 7 positions agree with TRBD2. This CDR3 has 18 residues. Germline CDR1 and CDR2: SGHTA and FQGNSA. V lost 7 bases, J lost 4 bases, and 20 bases stayed unmatched. Here the CDR3 DNA reads TGTGCCAGCACCGTGAGCGACGCGGGCGGGAGTTTGGCAGATACGCAGTATTTT. This translates into CASTVSDAGGSLADTQYF. Looking up the rest from reference TRBV7-2 and TRBJ2-3 gives the full variable domain: GAGVSQSPSNKVTEKGKDVELRCDPISGHTALYWYRQSLGQGLEFLIYFQGNSAPDKSGLPSDRFSAERTGGSVSTLTIQRTQQEDSAVYLCASTVSDAGGSLADTQYFGPGTRLTVL.

This clone has only one observation. The rearrangement links TRBV28 to TRBJ1-4, with D tentatively TRBD1 (6 bases). The germline gives CDR1 MDHEN, CDR2 SYDVKM. This CDR3 is built from 12 residues. Deletions cut 9 bases from V and 5 bases from J, with 10 bases between. The CDR3 DNA reads TGTGCCAGTTCGGACAGAAATGAAAAACTGTTTTTT. It encodes CASSDRNEKLFF.

This clone appeared a single time. The V call is TRBV28, the J call TRBJ2-1; 7 bases are shared with TRBD1. The germline V gene encodes CDR1 MDHEN and CDR2 SYDVKM. The CDR3 length is 15 residues. V gave up 4 bases and J gave up 6 bases; unmatched junction bases: 9. CDR3 in amino acids: CASSWDSHWSNEQFF. CDR3 nucleotides: TGTGCCAGCAGTTGGGACAGCCATTGGTCCAATGAGCAGTTCTTC.

The V gene is TRBV7-9, the J gene TRBJ1-2; the match to TRBD1 covers 7 bases. V trimming: 6 bases; J trimming: 6 bases; junction bases outside the gene matches: 16. The CDR3 runs 16 residues. Germline CDR1 SEHNR, CDR2 FQNEAQ (reference sequence). Written as DNA, the CDR3 is TGTGCCAGCAGTTCGAGCCGGGACAGCGACCTCAATGGCTACACCTTC. The encoded protein is CASSSSRDSDLNGYTF.

The sample holds one count of this clone. CDR3 in DNA: TGTGCCAGCAGCCTTTCAGGTTCCCCCCTTGGTGGCTACACCTTC. This sequence encodes CASSLSGSPLGGYTF. The chain is built from TRBV5-4 and TRBJ1-2; D uncertain. The CDR3 runs 15 residues. The germline V gene encodes CDR1 SGHNT and CDR2 YYREEE (reference sequence). V was clipped by 4 bases and J by 7 bases, with 20 bases between them.

The chain uses TRBV28 and TRBJ2-7; tentative D call: TRBD1 (5 bases). The CDR3 totals 14 residues. Trimming removed 2 bases from V and 3 bases from J, with 11 bases in between. Germline CDR1 reads MDHEN; CDR2 reads SYDVKM. DNA of the CDR3: TGTGCCAGCAGTTTAAGGGCAGGGATCTACGAGCAGTACTTC. This translates into CASSLRAGIYEQYF.

V gene TRBV19 combines with J gene TRBJ2-7; D gene ambiguous. Trimming pared 3 bases from V and 4 bases from J, leaving 10 bases between. This CDR3 has 13 amino acids. Germline values: CDR1 LNHDA, CDR2 SQIVND (reference sequence). In DNA, the CDR3 is TGTGCCAGTAGTATGAGTTCGGGTTACGAGCAGTACTTC. Its protein product is CASSMSSGYEQYF.

The chain couples TRBV27 to TRBJ1-2; D is ambiguous. Germline V gene lookup returns CDR1 MNHEY and CDR2 SMNVEV (reference sequence). The CDR3 is 12 residues long. Trimming removed 6 bases at V and 8 bases at J, with 13 bases between. The chain's CDR3 is CASSPAGGGYTF. The DNA of the CDR3 is TGTGCCAGCAGCCCGGCAGGTGGGGGCTACACCTTC.

This clone was found a few times. The chain combines TRBV5-1 with TRBJ1-2, with a possible D match to TRBD1 (6 bases). The V gene's germline CDR1 is SGHRS and CDR2 YFSETQ. This CDR3 contains 14 residues. V was pared by 1 base and J by 6 bases, with 13 bases between. CDR3 protein: CASSLLQGTNGYTF. DNA of the CDR3: TGCGCCAGCAGCTTGCTCCAGGGGACGAATGGCTACACCTTC.

The gene calls are TRBV15 and TRBJ1-2, with 8 nucleotides matching TRBD1. The ends lost 3 bases at V and 0 bases at J; junction bases unmatched: 12. Germline V CDR1 and CDR2: LNHNV, YYDKDF (reference sequence). CDR3 length equals 18 residues. The CDR3 reads CATSSSTIRGPANYGYTF. For the CDR3, the DNA is TGTGCCACCAGCAGCTCCACCATCAGGGGGCCAGCTAACTATGGCTACACCTTC.

The rearrangement links TRBV29-1 to TRBJ2-1; tentative D call: TRBD2 (6 bases). The CDR3 has 12 residues. From germline, CDR1 is SQVTM and CDR2 ANQGSEA. V was trimmed by 6 bases and J by 10 bases, leaving 16 bases between them. CDR3 nucleotide sequence: TGCAGCGTCGGGGGACTCCGTGCCGAGCAGTTCTTC. It specifies CSVGGLRAEQFF.

This chain joins TRBV10-3 and TRBJ1-6; D is uncertain. The CDR3 loop spans 14 amino acids. Germline CDR1 is ENHRY and CDR2 is SYGVKD. The V gene lost 6 bases and the J gene lost 7 bases, with 13 bases spanning the gap. CDR3 amino acids: CAISLELENSPLHF. In DNA form, the CDR3 reads TGTGCCATCAGCCTCGAATTAGAGAATTCACCCCTCCACTTT.

The chain links TRBV5-1 to TRBJ1-2; TRBD1 matches 7 bases. The CDR3 is 14 residues long. The germline V gene encodes CDR1 SGHRS and CDR2 YFSETQ. Trimming removed 0 bases from V and 5 bases from J; junction bases left unmatched: 4. This CDR3 is CASSLGGTEYGYTF. CDR3 in DNA: TGCGCCAGCAGCTTGGGGGGGACAGAGTATGGCTACACCTTC.

The rearrangement joins TRBV18 to TRBJ2-5; D is possibly TRBD2 (7 bases). The assigned J gene may be wrong: the sequence end matches TRBJ2-7 better. Germline V gene data show CDR1 as KGHSH and CDR2 as LQKENI. The CDR3 has 15 residues. The CDR3 loop reads CASSPPGGQTYEQYF. The DNA of the CDR3 is TGTGCCAGCTCACCACCGGGGGGGCAGACCTACGAGCAGTACTTC.

The chain has TRBV7-2 and TRBJ1-3; D perhaps matches TRBD1 (5 bases). Trimming took off 6 bases at V and 0 bases at J, with 9 bases between the two ends. The CDR3 is 14 residues long. Germline assignment: CDR1 SGHTA and CDR2 FQGNSA. In DNA, the CDR3 is TGTGCCAGCAGGTCCCAGGGCTCTGGAAACACCATATATTTT. Translated: CASRSQGSGNTIYF.

The rearrangement uses TRBV5-5 and TRBJ2-7; no firm D call. The CDR3 totals 14 residues. Looked up from germline, CDR1 is SGHKS and CDR2 is YYEKEE (reference sequence). V lost 0 bases to trimming and J lost 0 bases, with 7 bases between them. DNA for the CDR3: TGTGCCAGCAGCTTGGGTACAGCCTCCTACGAGCAGTACTTC. Amino acids: CASSLGTASYEQYF.

In this sample, this clone turned up once. The chain uses TRBV28 and TRBJ2-1, with 10 nucleotides matching TRBD1. The CDR3 is 14 amino acids. CDR1 is MDHEN, CDR2 SYDVKM, per germline. With V trimmed by 8 bases and J by 5 bases, 6 bases remained unmatched. The CDR3 DNA sequence: TGTGCCAGCCAGGGACAGGGGATGGACAATGAGCAGTTCTTC. It is translated as CASQGQGMDNEQFF.

The chain combines TRBV10-3 with TRBJ1-5; D is ambiguous. The CDR3 contains 16 residues. From germline, CDR1 is ENHRY and CDR2 SYGVKD. Trimming stripped 2 bases from V and 4 bases from J, with 15 bases between. The CDR3: CAISEVRGFGNQPQHF. CDR3 nucleotides: TGTGCCATCAGTGAGGTAAGAGGCTTCGGAAATCAGCCCCAGCATTTT.

The CDR3, as DNA: TGTGCCAGCAGTCCTCCGGCCTCGGAAAAACTGTTTTTT. Translated, it gives CASSPPASEKLFF. The chain recombines TRBV6-5 with TRBJ1-4; D gene uncertain. The V gene's germline CDR1 is MNHEY and CDR2 SVGAGI. With 5 bases removed from V and 8 bases from J, the gap between germline ends came to 12 bases. The CDR3 totals 13 residues.

This clone was picked up a small number of times. The chain joins TRBV13 to TRBJ2-1, with TRBD2 matching over 7 bases. After removal of 3 bases from V and 11 bases from J, the junction contained 1 base not matched to a gene. This CDR3 spans 11 amino acids. Germline V gene sequence: CDR1 PRHDT, CDR2 FYEKMQ (reference sequence). CDR3: CASSLREKQFF. The CDR3 nucleotides read TGTGCCAGCAGCTTGCGGGAGAAGCAGTTCTTC.

This sequence joins TRBV10-3 and TRBJ2-4; perhaps D is TRBD1 or TRBD2 (5 bases each). The CDR3 contains 16 residues. Trimming took off 1 base at V and 3 bases at J, with 13 bases between the two ends. Per the germline V gene, CDR1 is ENHRY and CDR2 is SYGVKD. CDR3 nucleotide sequence: TGTGCCATCAGTGAGTGGGGGAGCGACGACAAAAACATTCAGTACTTC. This sequence encodes CAISEWGSDDKNIQYF.

This clone showed up just once. The rearrangement joins TRBV2 to TRBJ2-1; tentative D call: TRBD2 (5 bases). The CDR3 spans 15 residues. Germline-derived CDR1 and CDR2 are SNHLY and FYNNEI. V was cut by 7 bases and J by 7 bases, with 20 bases left in between. CDR3 coding DNA: TGTGCCAGCATGGTTGGAGGCAGGCAGAAAAATGAGCAGTTCTTC. Its translation: CASMVGGRQKNEQFF. The entire variable domain, with the rest obtained from reference TRBV2 and TRBJ2-1, is as follows: EPEVTQTPSHQVTQMGQEVILRCVPISNHLYFYWYRQILGQKVEFLVSFYNNEISEKSEIFDDQFSVERPDGSNFTLKIRSTKLEDSAMYFCASMVGGRQKNEQFFGPGTRLTVL.

The chain carries TRBV7-6 and TRBJ1-1, with D perhaps matching TRBD1 (5 bases). Trimming left V 1 base short and J 3 bases short, with 15 bases between. The germline CDR1 and CDR2 sequences are SGHVS and FNYEAQ. The CDR3 is 16 residues long. The CDR3: CASSLVRGAGDTEAFF. CDR3 bases: TGTGCCAGCAGCTTAGTGCGAGGGGCTGGGGACACTGAAGCTTTCTTT.

This clone was seen a single time. V is TRBV18 and J is TRBJ2-1, with 13 bases matching TRBD2. Trimming took 1 base from V and 8 from J; bases not matched to a gene: 11. Germline V gene lookup returns CDR1 KGHSH and CDR2 LQKENI. This CDR3 comprises 18 residues. As DNA, the CDR3 is TGTGCCAGCTCACCACTATCCCCTGGGACTAGCGGGAAATATGAGCAGTTCTTC. This translates into CASSPLSPGTSGKYEQFF.

The chain couples TRBV15 to TRBJ1-4; D gene ambiguous. The V end was cut by 3 bases, the J end by 5 bases, with 13 bases between. The CDR3 consists of 15 residues. CDR1 is LNHNV, CDR2 YYDKDF, per germline (reference sequence). This chain's CDR3 is CATSSKARSNEKLFF. CDR3 in DNA: TGTGCCACCAGCAGTAAAGCACGCTCAAATGAAAAACTGTTTTTT.

V usage is TRBV27 and J usage is TRBJ2-5, with a possible D match to TRBD2 (6 bases). V was shortened by 6 bases and J by 2 bases, with 10 bases between the two germline ends. The CDR3 contains 13 residues. From germline, CDR1 is MNHEY and CDR2 SMNVEV (reference sequence). CDR3 loop: CASSARGQETQYF. The DNA for the CDR3 is TGTGCCAGCAGCGCCCGGGGGCAAGAGACCCAGTACTTC.

The rearrangement links TRBV19 to TRBJ2-6, with D unclear. Germline-derived CDR1 and CDR2 are LNHDA and SQIVND (reference sequence). The CDR3 has 19 residues. V was clipped by 3 bases and J by 3 bases, with 21 bases between them. The CDR3 loop reads CASSIVGPGRLGGANVLTF. CDR3 DNA sequence: TGTGCCAGTAGTATTGTTGGTCCGGGTCGGTTGGGTGGGGCCAACGTCCTGACTTTC. The full variable domain, its missing parts supplied by reference TRBV19 and TRBJ2-6, is DGGITQSPKYLFRKEGQNVTLSCEQNLNHDAMYWYRQDPGQGLRLIYYSQIVNDFQKGDIAEGYSVSREKKESFPLTVTSAQKNPTAFYLCASSIVGPGRLGGANVLTFGAGSRLTVL.

A single count supports this clone. The rearrangement links TRBV28 to TRBJ2-7; D is unclear. Trimming stripped 8 bases from V and 4 bases from J, with 12 bases between. Germline V gene data show CDR1 as MDHEN and CDR2 as SYDVKM. The CDR3 consists of 12 residues. The CDR3 here is CASGRMAYEQYF. The CDR3 nucleotides read TGTGCCAGCGGAAGGATGGCTTACGAGCAGTACTTC.